The 32 T cell receptor beta chains below all came from one sample that was sequenced in a study of blood T cell repertoires in COVID-19 (TCRdb year 2020). Library creation used the immunoSEQ multiplex PCR assay. Not all clones reach the TCRdb copy of this immuneACCESS table, which keeps in-frame sequences only. Checked studies attribute under half of the gap to unresolved V genes and leave the rest unexplained. The sample includes around 180,000 clones, with 70% to 90% observed a single time. The ten most abundant clones make up roughly 2.9% of the sample. The source material was peripheral blood. These TCRs come from a woman younger than 45 with active or convalescent COVID-19.

A note on this clone: Other DNA sequences in the same sample also yield this CDR3. This rearrangement joins TRBV4-1 to TRBJ2-7; D is unresolved. The CDR3 runs to 13 residues. V lost 0 bases and J 1 base, leaving 4 bases between the germline ends. CDR1 MGHRA and CDR2 YSYEKL come from the germline V gene. The CDR3 loop reads CASSQDRSYEQYF. CDR3 bases: TGCGCCAGCAGCCAAGATCGGTCCTACGAGCAGTACTTC.

The count of this clone is one. This chain uses TRBV13 with TRBJ1-1; 7 bases fit TRBD1. Germline V gene lookup returns CDR1 PRHDT and CDR2 FYEKMQ (reference sequence). V was clipped by 4 bases and J by 4 bases; unmatched bases: 6. The CDR3 extends over 14 amino acids. The CDR3 sequence is CASSSLTGFTEAFF. CDR3 bases: TGTGCCAGCAGCTCTTTGACAGGGTTCACTGAAGCTTTCTTT.

The chain uses TRBV19 and TRBJ2-5; D is ambiguous. Germline values: CDR1 LNHDA, CDR2 SQIVND (reference sequence). Trimming left V 0 bases short and J 1 base short, with 21 bases between. The CDR3 runs to 19 residues. The CDR3 sequence: CASSIDLRGGLAFQETQYF. CDR3 DNA: TGTGCCAGTAGTATAGATCTTCGAGGCGGATTGGCCTTCCAAGAGACCCAGTACTTC. The variable domain in full, completed from reference TRBV19 and TRBJ2-5, reads DGGITQSPKYLFRKEGQNVTLSCEQNLNHDAMYWYRQDPGQGLRLIYYSQIVNDFQKGDIAEGYSVSREKKESFPLTVTSAQKNPTAFYLCASSIDLRGGLAFQETQYFGPGTRLLVL.

The chain is built from TRBV3-1 (or the pseudogene TRBV3-2) and TRBJ2-1; 7 positions agree with TRBD2. This CDR3 comprises 13 residues. Trimming cost V 0 bases and J 16 bases; bases outside gene matches: 9. Germline CDR1 LGHDT, CDR2 YNNKEL (reference sequence). As DNA, the CDR3 is TGTGCCAGCAGCCAAGAGGGGGGGACCCAGGGTTTCTTC. It encodes CASSQEGGTQGFF.

The chain joins TRBV24-1 to TRBJ1-5; the D gene is possibly TRBD1 (5 bases). Germline loops: CDR1 KGHDR, CDR2 SFDVKD. V dropped 3 bases and J dropped 0 bases, with 11 bases sitting between them. The CDR3 is 16 residues long. DNA for the CDR3: TGTGCCACCAGTGATCTCCACAGGAATAGCAATCAGCCCCAGCATTTT. It is translated as CATSDLHRNSNQPQHF.

V gene TRBV19 combines with J gene TRBJ1-2, with 7 bases identical to TRBD1. J lost 4 bases, V lost 9 bases, and 14 bases had no gene match. CDR3 length equals 15 residues. CDR1 is LNHDA and CDR2 is SQIVND in the germline V gene (reference sequence). Here the CDR3 DNA reads TGTGCCAGCTCAGAAAGACGGGACAGCTTCTATGGCTACACCTTC. Its protein product is CASSERRDSFYGYTF.

The chain recombines TRBV5-5 with TRBJ1-1; D is unclear. Germline V gene sequence: CDR1 SGHKS, CDR2 YYEKEE (reference sequence). The CDR3 length is 13 residues. Trimming left V 0 bases short and J 5 bases short, with 8 bases between. The CDR3 sequence: CASSLAWETEAFF. In DNA, the CDR3 is TGTGCCAGCAGCTTGGCCTGGGAGACTGAAGCTTTCTTT.

This clone was recorded at least ten times. With a much larger clone just one base away, this may be a read error. This specimen includes other DNA sequences encoding the same CDR3. The gene calls are TRBV5-1 and TRBJ1-2; 7 bases match TRBD1. This CDR3 has 15 residues. With 1 base clipped from V and 5 bases from J, the junction kept 8 bases outside the gene matches. The V gene's germline CDR1 is SGHRS and CDR2 YFSETQ. CDR3 amino acids: CASSLSGQPYYGYTF. The CDR3 nucleotides read TGCGCCAGCAGCTTGTCGGGACAGCCTTATTATGGCTACACCTTC.

The chain combines TRBV14 with TRBJ2-5; weak D call: TRBD2 (7 bases). With 2 bases removed from V and 4 bases from J, the gap between germline ends came to 14 bases. Germline values: CDR1 SGHDN, CDR2 FVKESK. The CDR3 contains 15 residues. The CDR3 DNA reads as TGTGCCAGCAGCCAAATCGGGGGGCGCATAGAGACCCAGTACTTC. This translates into CASSQIGGRIETQYF.

CDR3: CASSLYGGRSVGYTF. In nucleotides, the CDR3 is TGTGCCAGCAGTTTATACGGGGGGCGGTCGGTGGGCTACACCTTC. V and J are TRBV28 and TRBJ1-2, with D perhaps matching TRBD1 (6 bases). The CDR3 consists of 15 residues. Trimming stripped 1 base from V and 8 bases from J, with 17 bases between. Germline-derived CDR1 and CDR2 are MDHEN and SYDVKM.

The chain joins TRBV19 to TRBJ2-3; D may be TRBD1 (6 bases). V was clipped by 2 bases and J by 0 bases, with 9 bases between them. The length of the CDR3 is 15 residues. CDR1 LNHDA and CDR2 SQIVND come from the germline V gene (reference sequence). CDR3 in amino acids: CASSIRGSSTDTQYF. DNA of the CDR3: TGTGCCAGTAGTATAAGGGGGTCTAGCACAGATACGCAGTATTTT. The full variable domain, in which reference TRBV19 and TRBJ2-3 provide the parts outside the CDR3, is DGGITQSPKYLFRKEGQNVTLSCEQNLNHDAMYWYRQDPGQGLRLIYYSQIVNDFQKGDIAEGYSVSREKKESFPLTVTSAQKNPTAFYLCASSIRGSSTDTQYFGPGTRLTVL.

This chain links TRBV13 with TRBJ2-7; no reliable D call. This CDR3 has 13 residues. The V end was cut by 3 bases, the J end by 5 bases, with 11 bases between. CDR1 is PRHDT and CDR2 is FYEKMQ in the germline V gene (reference sequence). The CDR3 DNA follows: TGTGCCAGCAGCTTGATACGGAGAGACGAGCAGTACTTC. Its translation is CASSLIRRDEQYF.

This clone has just a few counts. This chain uses TRBV29-1 with TRBJ1-3; 7 bases map to TRBD1. Looked up from germline, CDR1 is SQVTM and CDR2 is ANQGSEA. CDR3 size: 12 residues. Trimming cost V 7 bases and J 6 bases; bases outside gene matches: 6. CDR3 residues: CSARTGENTIYF. CDR3 nucleotides: TGCAGCGCCCGGACAGGAGAAAACACCATATATTTT.

This rearrangement joins TRBV19 to TRBJ1-1; 7 bases fit TRBD1. CDR3 length: 15 residues. V shed 5 bases, J shed 0 bases, and the junction held 6 bases outside the gene matches. Germline-derived CDR1 and CDR2 are LNHDA and SQIVND (reference sequence). As DNA, the CDR3 is TGTGCCAGTAGTGTCCTGACAGGGATGAACACTGAAGCTTTCTTT. It encodes CASSVLTGMNTEAFF.

This chain joins TRBV5-8 and TRBJ2-7; D is unclear. Germline V gene lookup returns CDR1 SGHTS and CDR2 YDEGEE. This CDR3 spans 13 amino acids. Trimming left V 0 bases short and J 2 bases short, with 6 bases between. The CDR3 DNA reads as TGTGCCAGCAGCTTGGGAGAGCCCTACGAGCAGTACTTC. As protein: CASSLGEPYEQYF.

The chain has TRBV11-2 and TRBJ2-1; 7 bases match TRBD2. Germline V CDR1 and CDR2: SGHAT, FQNNGV. V lost 0 bases to trimming and J lost 2 bases; unmatched junction nucleotides: 7. The CDR3 has 17 residues. The CDR3 region has the DNA TGTGCCAGCAGCTTAGATTCTAGGCTAGCGGCCTACAATGAGCAGTTCTTC. It encodes CASSLDSRLAAYNEQFF.

V gene TRBV6-6 combines with J gene TRBJ1-1; a weak D match, TRBD1 (5 bases). Trimming shortened V by 6 bases and J by 4 bases, and 12 bases separated the two germline ends. CDR1 is MNHNY and CDR2 is SVGAGI in the germline V gene (reference sequence). There are 13 residues in the CDR3. This CDR3 reads CASSARDSTEAFF. CDR3 bases: TGTGCCAGCAGCGCCAGGGACTCCACTGAAGCTTTCTTT.

With regard to this clone: Germline is not matched at one junction end, which may reflect a read error. The chain uses TRBV30 and TRBJ1-2; 10 bases are a match to TRBD1. CDR3 length: 12 amino acids. Germline values: CDR1 GTSNPN, CDR2 SVGIG (reference sequence). The CDR3: CAWSVTRDRGDF. The CDR3, as DNA: TGTGCCTGGAGTGTGACCCGGGACAGGGGAGACTTC.

This chain connects TRBV27 to TRBJ1-1; the D gene is possibly TRBD1 (6 bases). Trimming shortened V by 8 bases and J by 7 bases, and 17 bases separated the two germline ends. Germline CDR1 and CDR2: MNHEY and SMNVEV (reference sequence). This CDR3 comprises 13 residues. For the CDR3, the DNA is TGTGCCAGCCATTTATCAGGGACACGTGAAGCTTTCTTT. Its protein product is CASHLSGTREAFF.

This clone showed up just once. This chain connects TRBV19 to TRBJ1-1; no clear D. Germline CDR1 is LNHDA and CDR2 is SQIVND (reference sequence). V was trimmed by 6 bases and J by 1 base, leaving 12 bases between them. CDR3 length equals 14 residues. This CDR3 reads CASSRVARNTEAFF. CDR3 nucleotide sequence: TGTGCCAGTAGCCGGGTAGCCCGGAACACTGAAGCTTTCTTT.

This clone was seen once. The chain uses TRBV7-9 and TRBJ2-6; possible D gene TRBD1, 6 bases. The germline V gene encodes CDR1 SEHNR and CDR2 FQNEAQ (reference sequence). V lost 4 bases to trimming and J lost 2 bases, with 9 bases between them. The CDR3 length is 15 residues. Here the CDR3 DNA reads TGTGCCAGCAGCTCACAGGGAGCTGGGGCCAACGTCCTGACTTTC. This codes for CASSSQGAGANVLTF.

V and J are TRBV5-5 and TRBJ1-4; tentatively, D is TRBD1 (6 bases). Germline CDR1 is SGHKS and CDR2 is YYEKEE (reference sequence). The CDR3 consists of 15 residues. V lost 0 bases and J lost 7, with 13 bases in between. The CDR3, as DNA: TGTGCCAGCAGCTTGGCCGGGACATGGAGTGAAAAACTGTTTTTT. It codes for CASSLAGTWSEKLFF.

The V gene is TRBV27, the J gene TRBJ1-2, with D tentatively TRBD1 (6 bases). The length of the CDR3 is 15 residues. CDR1 MNHEY and CDR2 SMNVEV come from the germline V gene (reference sequence). Between the trimmed V and J ends, which lost 5 bases and 4 bases, there was a span of 17 bases. The CDR3 coding sequence is TGTGCCAGCAGTAGTGGGGGCGGTGTAGGCTATGGCTACACCTTC. It yields the protein CASSSGGGVGYGYTF.

Only one count was recorded for this clone. The rearrangement links TRBV5-5 to TRBJ1-2; no firm D call. Trimming cost V 0 bases and J 2 bases, with 11 bases left between them. The CDR3 loop spans 15 amino acids. Germline V lookup: CDR1 SGHKS, CDR2 YYEKEE (reference sequence). DNA for the CDR3: TGTGCCAGCAGCTTGGGTCCGGGAACAAACTATGGCTACACCTTC. Protein: CASSLGPGTNYGYTF.

The chain joins TRBV28 to TRBJ1-6; D unclear. Germline CDR1 and CDR2: MDHEN and SYDVKM. There are 15 residues in the CDR3. V gave up 7 bases and J gave up 6 bases, with 16 bases separating them. The CDR3 region has the DNA TGTGCCAGCAATGGAGGGAGGAGCCCTAATTCACCCCTCCACTTT. It codes for CASNGGRSPNSPLHF.

This clone was seen once. This rearrangement joins TRBV5-6 to TRBJ1-6, with TRBD1 matching 9 bases. Germline CDR1 is SGHDT and CDR2 is YYEEEE. V dropped 4 bases and J dropped 5; count of bases not matched to a gene: 4. This CDR3 is built from 15 residues. The CDR3 protein is CASSPGTGNNSPLHF. CDR3 in DNA: TGTGCCAGCAGCCCCGGGACAGGGAATAATTCACCCCTCCACTTT.

V usage is TRBV3-1 (or the pseudogene TRBV3-2) and J usage is TRBJ2-6; perhaps TRBD1 as D (6 bases). Germline CDR1 is LGHDT and CDR2 is YNNKEL (reference sequence). The CDR3 contains 15 residues. V gave up 4 bases and J gave up 2 bases, with 9 bases separating them. CDR3 DNA: TGTGCCAGCAGCCGGACAGTGACTGGGGCCAACGTCCTGACTTTC. This encodes CASSRTVTGANVLTF.

The chain recombines TRBV7-2 with TRBJ2-7, with D perhaps TRBD2 (5 bases). Germline V gives CDR1 SGHTA, CDR2 FQGNSA. This CDR3 is built from 11 residues. V gave up 5 bases and J gave up 7 bases, with 9 bases separating them. The CDR3 spells CASSPGREQYF. CDR3 nucleotide sequence: TGTGCCAGCAGCCCTGGGAGAGAGCAGTACTTC.

The V and J genes are TRBV10-1 and TRBJ2-3; 9 nucleotides agree with TRBD2. J was trimmed by 0 bases and V by 3 bases; bases with no gene match: 4. CDR3 length: 16 residues. Germline CDR1 and CDR2: WNHNN and SYGVQD (reference sequence). The CDR3 is CASSDPTSGSTDTQYF. The CDR3 DNA follows: TGCGCCAGCAGTGATCCAACTAGCGGGAGCACAGATACGCAGTATTTT.

The chain recombines TRBV29-1 with TRBJ1-2; TRBD1 aligns across 8 bases. CDR3 size: 13 residues. Germline V lookup: CDR1 SQVTM, CDR2 ANQGSEA. Trimming took 7 bases from V and 4 from J; bases not matched to a gene: 8. This chain's CDR3 is CSARTGFPYGYTF. CDR3 coding DNA: TGCAGCGCCCGGACAGGGTTTCCCTATGGCTACACCTTC.

The rearrangement links TRBV4-1 to TRBJ2-3; D gene unclear. The CDR3 loop spans 15 amino acids. Trimming took 0 bases from V and 4 from J, leaving 11 bases between them. From germline, CDR1 is MGHRA and CDR2 YSYEKL. DNA of the CDR3: TGCGCCAGCAGCCAAGACCGGAGAGGCGCAGATACGCAGTATTTT. Its translation is CASSQDRRGADTQYF.

The J gene is TRBJ2-2, the V gene TRBV6-4, with 8 bases lining up with TRBD2. The CDR3 contains 16 residues. V dropped 6 bases and J dropped 7; count of bases not matched to a gene: 13. CDR1 is MRHNA and CDR2 is SNTAGT in the germline V gene. CDR3 sequence (DNA): TGTGCCAGCAGCGCCACGAATCTGGGGACTAGCGGGGAGCTGTTTTTT. Its protein is CASSATNLGTSGELFF.